These 15 T cell receptor beta chains came from one sample sequenced in a study of identical twins. TCRdb processed the 5' RACE reads anew with MiXCR; each CDR3 protein has one entry. The profile covers about 190,000 distinct CDR3 sequences, with less than 20% appearing a single time and over 35% taken by the ten largest. The sample was also linked to a second study, of T cells expressing NK-cell markers.

The specimen was CD8+ T cells sorted from blood. The source of these receptors is a woman aged 18 to 35 in good health.

The V and J genes are TRBV7-6 and TRBJ2-5; the match to TRBD2 covers 7 bases. Germline-derived CDR1 and CDR2 are SGHVS and FNYEAQ. This CDR3 has 15 residues. V shed 4 bases, J shed 2 bases, and the junction held 7 bases outside the gene matches. The CDR3 spells CASSSPGGSQETQYF. In nucleotides, the CDR3 is TGTGCCAGCAGCTCCCCGGGAGGTTCTCAAGAGACCCAGTACTTC.

Only a few counts were recorded for this clonotype. The J gene is TRBJ2-1, the V gene TRBV10-1, with D tentatively TRBD1 (5 bases). The CDR3 is 18 amino acids. V was trimmed by 3 bases and J by 2 bases, leaving 20 bases between them. CDR1 is WNHNN and CDR2 is SYGVQD in the germline V gene (reference sequence). CDR3 loop: CASSDYNLRPGTYNEQFF. CDR3 in DNA: TGCGCCAGCAGTGACTATAACCTGCGTCCAGGGACCTACAATGAGCAGTTCTTC.

Only a few counts were recorded for this clonotype. The rearrangement joins TRBV20-1 to TRBJ2-1; 12 positions agree with TRBD2. Losses at the gene ends were 0 bases for V and 4 bases for J; bases not matched to a gene: 7. There are 17 residues in the CDR3. Germline CDR1 DFQATT, CDR2 SNEGSKA (reference sequence). Here the CDR3 reads CSARDPGTSGPYNEQFF. The CDR3 nucleotides read TGCAGTGCTAGAGATCCCGGGACTAGCGGGCCGTACAATGAGCAGTTCTTC.

This clonotype was found a few times. V is TRBV3-1 and J is TRBJ2-1; D is possibly TRBD2 (6 bases). Germline V gene data show CDR1 as LGHDT and CDR2 as YNNKEL (reference sequence). The CDR3 is made up of 16 amino acids. The V end lost 2 bases, the J end lost 2 bases, and 13 bases lay between the germline ends. The CDR3 bases are TGTGCCAGCAGCCAAAAGGGGCTAGCGACCTACAATGAGCAGTTCTTC. Its protein product is CASSQKGLATYNEQFF.

This clonotype was counted between two and nine times. The gene calls are TRBV29-1 and TRBJ2-7; D might be TRBD2 (6 bases). Germline CDR1 is SQVTM and CDR2 is ANQGSEA. The CDR3 length is 15 residues. The V end was cut by 0 bases, the J end by 6 bases, with 18 bases between. The CDR3 nucleotides are TGCAGCGTTGAAGATCGGGGCTCGGGACTGAGCGAGCAGTACTTC. It specifies CSVEDRGSGLSEQYF.

This clonotype was counted a few times. This chain connects TRBV20-1 to TRBJ2-1; 13 positions match TRBD2. V was pared by 1 base and J by 5 bases, with 8 bases of the junction left unmatched. The CDR3 is 17 residues long. The germline V gene encodes CDR1 DFQATT and CDR2 SNEGSKA (reference sequence). CDR3 bases: TGCAGTGCTAGAGTCCCGGGACTAGCGGGGCGAGACAATGAGCAGTTCTTC. Translation: CSARVPGLAGRDNEQFF.

J is TRBJ2-3 and V is TRBV30; 8 bases align to TRBD2. There are 15 residues in the CDR3. Per germline, CDR1 GTSNPN and CDR2 SVGIG (reference sequence). Trimming cost V 0 bases and J 0 bases; bases outside gene matches: 2. For the CDR3, the DNA is TGTGCCTGGAGTGTCGGGGGGGGTAGCACAGATACGCAGTATTTT. It yields the protein CAWSVGGGSTDTQYF.

CDR3 nucleotide sequence: TGCAGTGCTAGAGGGAGACAGGGTTATAGCAATCAGCCCCAGCATTTT. As protein: CSARGRQGYSNQPQHF. The gene calls are TRBV20-1 and TRBJ1-5; 7 bases match TRBD1. Germline CDR1 is DFQATT and CDR2 is SNEGSKA (reference sequence). The CDR3 totals 16 residues. With 1 base clipped from V and 0 bases from J, the junction kept 6 bases outside the gene matches.

CDR3 nucleotide sequence: TGTGCCAGCAGTCCTTTCGCGGACGTAGTCAGGGCAAGGGAGCAGTACTTC. Its protein is CASSPFADVVRAREQYF. The chain is built from TRBV2 and TRBJ2-7; perhaps TRBD1 as D (5 bases). V was clipped by 5 bases and J by 7 bases, with 27 bases between them. The CDR3 contains 17 residues. Germline assignment: CDR1 SNHLY and CDR2 FYNNEI. Full variable domain (outside the CDR3, taken from reference TRBV2 and TRBJ2-7): EPEVTQTPSHQVTQMGQEVILRCVPISNHLYFYWYRQILGQKVEFLVSFYNNEISEKSEIFDDQFSVERPDGSNFTLKIRSTKLEDSAMYFCASSPFADVVRAREQYFGPGTRLTVT.

The rearrangement links TRBV7-6 to TRBJ2-7, with 8 positions matching TRBD2. This CDR3 is 14 amino acids long. The germline CDR1 and CDR2 sequences are SGHVS and FNYEAQ. V lost 5 bases to trimming and J lost 3 bases; unmatched junction nucleotides: 6. The CDR3 reads CASSPTSVGYEQYF. As DNA, the CDR3 is TGTGCCAGCAGCCCGACTAGCGTGGGCTACGAGCAGTACTTC.

This clonotype was seen at least ten times. The genes are TRBV10-1 and TRBJ2-3, with D possibly matching TRBD2 (5 bases). The CDR3 contains 15 residues. Germline V CDR1 and CDR2: WNHNN, SYGVQD (reference sequence). Trimming pared 8 bases from V and 4 bases from J, leaving 19 bases between. The DNA for the CDR3 is TGCGCCAGCTCTGGACCCGGAGGACGACCAGATACGCAGTATTTT. Translation: CASSGPGGRPDTQYF.

V and J are TRBV20-1 and TRBJ2-5; 7 nucleotides match TRBD2. V lost 2 bases to trimming and J lost 1 base; unmatched junction nucleotides: 7. CDR1 and CDR2 from the germline V gene are DFQATT and SNEGSKA (reference sequence). The CDR3 has 15 amino acids. The DNA of the CDR3 is TGCAGTGCTAGACTGGCGGGGGTGTCCCAAGAGACCCAGTACTTC. Protein product: CSARLAGVSQETQYF.

The chain joins TRBV5-6 to TRBJ2-7; D is unresolved. Between the trimmed V and J ends, which lost 4 bases and 2 bases, there was a span of 13 bases. The CDR3 extends over 14 amino acids. Germline CDR1 reads SGHDT; CDR2 reads YYEEEE. CDR3 DNA: TGTGCCAGCAGCCATTCCGGTGGCACCTACGAGCAGTACTTC. Its protein product is CASSHSGGTYEQYF.

V gene TRBV5-1 combines with J gene TRBJ2-2; TRBD2 agrees at 8 bases. Germline values: CDR1 SGHRS, CDR2 YFSETQ. This CDR3 comprises 15 residues. V lost 2 bases and J lost 6; bases outside the gene matches: 6. In DNA, the CDR3 is TGCGCCAGCAGCTTCGAGCGGGAGATGGCCGGGGAGCTGTTTTTT. It specifies CASSFEREMAGELFF.

This clonotype was observed many times. The V gene is TRBV12-3 or TRBV12-4, the J gene TRBJ2-3; the D is unclear. V was clipped by 3 bases and J by 6 bases, with 13 bases between them. There are 14 residues in the CDR3. CDR3 loop: CASSLGTVGDTQYF. CDR3 DNA: TGTGCCAGCAGTTTGGGTACTGTTGGGGATACGCAGTATTTT.